This TCR beta chain was observed in a study of T cell responses to AZD1222 COVID-19 vaccine. Broader study findings: Across the whole spike, CD4 TCRs peaked at regions 160-218 and 743-854. Baseline testing showed seropositivity in only a handful of AZD1222 recipients. Repertoires were collected only later (after the peak T cell response had occurred).

Sequencing used immunoSEQ multiplex PCR; TCRdb keeps in-frame clones, though not all of them. Of fewer than 70,000 clones in the sample, around three quarters are singletons; the top ten hold under 4.5%. Concerning this clone: Its matching antigen is unknown.

Between the trimmed V and J ends, which lost 5 bases and 0 bases, there was a span of 13 bases. Germline V gene lookup returns CDR1 MNHEY and CDR2 SVGEGT. The CDR3 has 15 residues. The receptor's source is an adult who received the AZD1222 COVID-19 vaccine. The V gene is TRBV6-2 or TRBV6-3, the J gene TRBJ1-2; D remains ambiguous. The sample consisted of peripheral blood, taken 28 days after the second AZD1222 dose. In DNA form, the CDR3 reads TGTGCCAGCAGTCTCCCCGGGTCAGCTAACTATGGCTACACCTTC. It encodes CASSLPGSANYGYTF.